This T cell receptor beta chain came from a study of T cell changes during pregnancy in multiple sclerosis. Germline values: CDR1 LGHNA, CDR2 YSLEER. V lost 4 bases to trimming and J lost 1 base; unmatched junction nucleotides: 2. This CDR3 has 15 residues. Some clones are missing from TCRdb's copy, which holds only in-frame ones; the method was immunoSEQ multiplex PCR. The table lists 20,000 to 25,000 clones, roughly 89% of them singletons. The sequence was collected from a female donor in good health, enrolled as a control in a pregnancy study. The rearrangement uses TRBV4-3 and TRBJ1-3; 9 bases match TRBD1. The material sequenced was CD8+ T cells from peripheral blood mononuclear cells, taken in the first trimester of pregnancy. CDR3 sequence: CASSPDRGSGNTIYF. CDR3 DNA: TGCGCCAGCAGCCCGGACAGGGGTTCTGGAAACACCATATATTTT.